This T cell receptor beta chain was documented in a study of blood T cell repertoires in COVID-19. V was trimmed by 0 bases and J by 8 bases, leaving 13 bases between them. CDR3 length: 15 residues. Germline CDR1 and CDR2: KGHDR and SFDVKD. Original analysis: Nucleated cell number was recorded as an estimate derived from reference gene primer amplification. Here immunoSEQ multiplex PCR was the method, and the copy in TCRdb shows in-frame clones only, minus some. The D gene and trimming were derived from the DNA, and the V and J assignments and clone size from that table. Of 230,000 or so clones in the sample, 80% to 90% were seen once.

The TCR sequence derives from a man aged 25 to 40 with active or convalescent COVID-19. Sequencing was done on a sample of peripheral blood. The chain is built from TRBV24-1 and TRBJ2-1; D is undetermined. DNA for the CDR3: TGTGCCACCAGTGATTTGGGTGGTAGCATCGATGAGCAGTTCTTC. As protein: CATSDLGGSIDEQFF.